The entry that follows covers one TCR beta chain sequence. Its matching antigen is unknown. From germline, CDR1 is WNHNN and CDR2 SYGVQD (reference sequence). Deletions cut 4 bases from V and 3 bases from J, with 13 bases between. The length of the CDR3 is 14 residues. This specimen comes from a study of T cell responses to AZD1222 COVID-19 vaccine. Findings of the study overall: Clonal diversity may have been underestimated, and the donors were mostly white British, with more females than males.

TCRdb keeps only in-frame clones here, not all; method: immunoSEQ multiplex PCR. The table records fewer than 120,000 clones, roughly 85% of them present only once. The specimen was peripheral blood, collected on day 0 of AZD1222 vaccination. The chain uses TRBV10-1 and TRBJ2-7, with a tentative D call TRBD2 (6 bases). This receptor was taken from an adult in good health. CDR3 in DNA: TGCGCCAGCAGTGGTGGAGGGGCTAGCTACGAGCAGTACTTC. Its protein product is CASSGGGASYEQYF.